The 9 T cell receptor beta chains in this list originate from one sample, sequenced in a study of human T cells and chemical hapten exposure. Documented time point: patch test 1, 2 weeks after DPC sensitization. Documented treatment: therapeutic diphenylcyclopropenone sensitization with weekly scalp DPC. Each CDR3 protein is one row after TCRdb ran MiXCR on the RACE reads. The table has approximately 82,000 distinct CDR3 sequences, roughly 10% seen once; the top ten hold about 3.5%. Source: whole blood, taken in connection with sensitization to the hapten diphenylcyclopropenone (DPC). Every receptor here comes from a woman in her sixties with alopecia areata. Some clones in this sample may be carry-over from other donors' samples.

This clonotype was counted ten times or more. The chain uses TRBV7-6 and TRBJ1-1, with D hard to call. This CDR3 contains 15 residues. Germline assignment: CDR1 SGHVS and CDR2 FNYEAQ. Trimming cost V 5 bases and J 0 bases, with 13 bases left between them. The CDR3 region is CASSPYEYLNTEAFF. The CDR3 region has the DNA TGTGCCAGCAGCCCGTACGAGTATTTGAACACTGAAGCTTTCTTT.

This clonotype occurred many times. The chain uses TRBV7-8 and TRBJ1-5; TRBD1 matches at 7 bases. The CDR3 loop spans 15 amino acids. CDR1 and CDR2 (germline): SGHVS, FQNEAQ. The J segment lost 2 bases and the V segment lost 8 bases, leaving 9 bases of the junction unmatched. CDR3 coding DNA: TGTGCCAGCGACGTACGACAGGGAGGCAATCAGCCCCAGCATTTT. It codes for CASDVRQGGNQPQHF.

This clonotype was detected ten times or more. The chain recombines TRBV29-1 with TRBJ2-3; the D is unclear. Germline V gives CDR1 SQVTM, CDR2 ANQGSEA. This CDR3 contains 11 residues. V lost 7 bases to trimming and J lost 1 base, with 6 bases between them. The CDR3 nucleotides are TGCAGCGGCGGCGGCACAGATACGCAGTATTTT. Translated: CSGGGTDTQYF.

The chain uses TRBV20-1 and TRBJ1-5, with 10 bases aligning to TRBD1. Trimming at V came to 8 bases and at J to 6 bases, leaving 10 bases not matched to a gene. Germline CDR1 is DFQATT and CDR2 is SNEGSKA (reference sequence). The CDR3 has 14 amino acids. CDR3 loop: CSSRGTGAFQPQHF. DNA for the CDR3: TGCAGTAGCCGGGGGACAGGGGCTTTTCAGCCCCAGCATTTT.

The table lists this clonotype with many counts. CDR3 residues: CAISDLTSGGLNEQFF. The CDR3 DNA reads TGTGCCATCAGTGACCTGACTAGCGGGGGATTGAATGAGCAGTTCTTC. The chain couples TRBV10-3 to TRBJ2-1, with 12 bases lining up with TRBD2. Germline CDR1 is ENHRY and CDR2 is SYGVKD. The CDR3 totals 16 residues. V trimming: 3 bases; J trimming: 7 bases; junction bases outside the gene matches: 7.

The rearrangement links TRBV18 to TRBJ1-5, with TRBD1 identical over 7 bases. J lost 4 bases, V lost 4 bases, and 4 bases had no gene match. This CDR3 spans 14 amino acids. Germline V gene lookup returns CDR1 KGHSH and CDR2 LQKENI. CDR3 bases: TGTGCCAGCTCACACAAACAGGGGAATCAGCCCCAGCATTTT. It specifies CASSHKQGNQPQHF.

This clonotype appeared many times. V and J are TRBV13 and TRBJ1-5; D gene unclear. Germline CDR1 reads PRHDT; CDR2 reads FYEKMQ (reference sequence). Trimming cost V 0 bases and J 5 bases, with 5 bases left between them. The CDR3 runs to 13 residues. The CDR3 sequence: CASSLGRDQPQHF. CDR3 coding DNA: TGTGCCAGCAGCTTAGGCCGGGATCAGCCCCAGCATTTT.

This chain joins TRBV5-1 and TRBJ1-2; D ambiguous. The CDR3 extends over 12 amino acids. Between the trimmed V and J ends, which lost 2 bases and 5 bases, there was a span of 7 bases. The V gene's germline CDR1 is SGHRS and CDR2 YFSETQ. The CDR3 DNA is TGCGCCAGCAGCTTCAGCCAGTATGGCTACACCTTC. Translated: CASSFSQYGYTF.

In this sample, this clonotype turned up a few times. The J gene is TRBJ2-1, the V gene TRBV7-2, with a weak D call TRBD1 (6 bases). The germline V gene has CDR1 SGHTA and CDR2 FQGNSA. Trimming removed 3 bases from V and 9 bases from J, with 15 bases in between. The CDR3 sequence is 14 residues long. As DNA, the CDR3 is TGTGCCAGCAGCTTGACGACAGGACCGGGTGAGCAGTTCTTC. Protein product: CASSLTTGPGEQFF.